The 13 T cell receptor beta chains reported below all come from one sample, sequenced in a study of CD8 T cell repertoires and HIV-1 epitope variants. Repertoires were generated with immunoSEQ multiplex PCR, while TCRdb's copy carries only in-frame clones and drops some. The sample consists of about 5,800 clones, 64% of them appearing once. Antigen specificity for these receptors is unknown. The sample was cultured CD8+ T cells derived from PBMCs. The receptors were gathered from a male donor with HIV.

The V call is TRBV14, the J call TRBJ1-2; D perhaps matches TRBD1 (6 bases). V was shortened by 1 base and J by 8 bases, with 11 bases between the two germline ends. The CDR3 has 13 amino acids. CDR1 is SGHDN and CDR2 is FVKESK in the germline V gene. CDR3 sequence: CASSQAQGTGYTF. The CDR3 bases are TGTGCCAGCAGCCAAGCACAGGGAACCGGCTACACCTTC.

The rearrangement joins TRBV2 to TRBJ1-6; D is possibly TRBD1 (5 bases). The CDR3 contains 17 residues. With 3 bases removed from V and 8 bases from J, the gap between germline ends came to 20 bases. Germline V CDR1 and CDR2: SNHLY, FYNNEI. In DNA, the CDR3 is TGTGCCAGCAGTGAGGGGGTTCTCATATACCACCATTCACCCCTCCACTTT. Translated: CASSEGVLIYHHSPLHF. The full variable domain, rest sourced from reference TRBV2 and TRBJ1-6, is EPEVTQTPSHQVTQMGQEVILRCVPISNHLYFYWYRQILGQKVEFLVSFYNNEISEKSEIFDDQFSVERPDGSNFTLKIRSTKLEDSAMYFCASSEGVLIYHHSPLHFGNGTRLTVT.

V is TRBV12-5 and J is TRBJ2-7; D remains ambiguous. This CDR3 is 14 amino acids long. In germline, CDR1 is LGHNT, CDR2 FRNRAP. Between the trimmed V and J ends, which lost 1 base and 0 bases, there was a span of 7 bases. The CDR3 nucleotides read TGTGCTAGTGGTTTGGCCGGGCACTCCTACGAGCAGTACTTC. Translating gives CASGLAGHSYEQYF.

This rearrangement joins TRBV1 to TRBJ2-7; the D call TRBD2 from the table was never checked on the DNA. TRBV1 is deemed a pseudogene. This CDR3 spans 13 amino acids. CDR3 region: CTSSHSLRYEQYF. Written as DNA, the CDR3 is TGCACCAGCAGCCATTCTCTGCGGTACGAGCAGTACTTC.

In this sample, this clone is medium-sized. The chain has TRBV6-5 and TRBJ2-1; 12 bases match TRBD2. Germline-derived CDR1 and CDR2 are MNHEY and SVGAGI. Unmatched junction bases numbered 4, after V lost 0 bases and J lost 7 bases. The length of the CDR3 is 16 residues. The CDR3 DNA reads TGTGCCAGCAGTTACTCGACGACTAGCGGGGGTAATGAGCAGTTCTTC. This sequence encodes CASSYSTTSGGNEQFF.

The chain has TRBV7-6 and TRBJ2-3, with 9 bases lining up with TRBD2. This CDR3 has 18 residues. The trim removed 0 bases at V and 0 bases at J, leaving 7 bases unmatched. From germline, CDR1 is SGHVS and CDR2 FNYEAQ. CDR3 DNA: TGTGCCAGCAGCTTAGCGCGGGCTAGCGGGACGAGCACAGATACGCAGTATTTT. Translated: CASSLARASGTSTDTQYF.

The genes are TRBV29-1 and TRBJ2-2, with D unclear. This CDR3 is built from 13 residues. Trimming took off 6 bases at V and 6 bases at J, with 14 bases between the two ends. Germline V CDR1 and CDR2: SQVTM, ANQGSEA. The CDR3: CSVVEALAGELFF. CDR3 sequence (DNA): TGCAGCGTGGTCGAGGCGTTGGCCGGGGAGCTGTTTTTT.

The CDR3: CASSYSGPYNEQFF. CDR3 nucleotide sequence: TGTGCCAGCAGTTACTCGGGACCTTACAATGAGCAGTTCTTC. This chain connects TRBV6-5 to TRBJ2-1; TRBD1 or TRBD2 may be the D gene (5 bases each). Germline assignment: CDR1 MNHEY and CDR2 SVGAGI. Trimming cost V 0 bases and J 4 bases, with 7 bases left between them. The CDR3 consists of 14 residues.

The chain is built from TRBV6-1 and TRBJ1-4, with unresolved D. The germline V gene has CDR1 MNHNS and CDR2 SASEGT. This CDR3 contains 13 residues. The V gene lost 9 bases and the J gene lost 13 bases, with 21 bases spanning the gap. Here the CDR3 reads CASRGPPGYRLFF. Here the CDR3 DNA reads TGTGCCAGTAGAGGGCCCCCGGGGTACAGACTGTTTTTT.

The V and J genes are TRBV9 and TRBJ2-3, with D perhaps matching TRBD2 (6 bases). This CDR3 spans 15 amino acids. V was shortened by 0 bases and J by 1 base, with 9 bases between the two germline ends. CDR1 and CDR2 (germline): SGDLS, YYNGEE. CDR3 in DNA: TGTGCCAGCAGCGTAGAGTGGGGGGGCACAGATACGCAGTATTTT. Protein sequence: CASSVEWGGTDTQYF.

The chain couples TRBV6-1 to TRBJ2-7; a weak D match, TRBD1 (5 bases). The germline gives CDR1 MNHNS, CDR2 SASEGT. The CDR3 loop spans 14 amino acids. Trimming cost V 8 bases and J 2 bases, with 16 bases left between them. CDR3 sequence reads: CASHNTQVTYEQYF. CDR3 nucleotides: TGTGCCAGCCATAACACACAGGTTACCTACGAGCAGTACTTC.

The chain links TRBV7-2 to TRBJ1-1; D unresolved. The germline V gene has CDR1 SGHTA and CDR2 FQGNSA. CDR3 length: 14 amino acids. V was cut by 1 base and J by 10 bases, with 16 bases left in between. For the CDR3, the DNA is TGTGCCAGCAGCTTAGACCTATACGGGGTCGGAGCTTTCTTT. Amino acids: CASSLDLYGVGAFF.

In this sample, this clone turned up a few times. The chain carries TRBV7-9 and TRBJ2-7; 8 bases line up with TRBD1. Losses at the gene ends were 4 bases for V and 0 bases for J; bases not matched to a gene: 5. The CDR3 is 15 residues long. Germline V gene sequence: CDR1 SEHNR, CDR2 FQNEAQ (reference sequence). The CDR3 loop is CASSSPDRDSYEQYF. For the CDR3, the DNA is TGTGCCAGCAGCTCTCCGGACAGGGACTCCTACGAGCAGTACTTC.